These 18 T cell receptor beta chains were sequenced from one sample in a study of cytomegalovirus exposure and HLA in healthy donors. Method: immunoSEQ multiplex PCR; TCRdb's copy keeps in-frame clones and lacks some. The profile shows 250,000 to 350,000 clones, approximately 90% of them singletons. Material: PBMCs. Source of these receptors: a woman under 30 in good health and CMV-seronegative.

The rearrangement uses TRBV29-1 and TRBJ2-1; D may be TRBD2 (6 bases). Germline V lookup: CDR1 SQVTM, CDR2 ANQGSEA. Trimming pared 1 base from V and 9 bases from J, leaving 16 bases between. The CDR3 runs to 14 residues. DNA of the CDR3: TGCAGCGTTGAAGTGGGGGTTGAGGGAGGTGAGCAGTTCTTC. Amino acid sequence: CSVEVGVEGGEQFF.

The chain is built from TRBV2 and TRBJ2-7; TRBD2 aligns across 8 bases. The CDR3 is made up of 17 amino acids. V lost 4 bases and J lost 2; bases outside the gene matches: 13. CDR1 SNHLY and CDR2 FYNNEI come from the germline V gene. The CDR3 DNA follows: TGTGCCAGCAGTGGCTTTCATGTCGTCGGGAGGGCCTACGAGCAGTACTTC. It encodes CASSGFHVVGRAYEQYF. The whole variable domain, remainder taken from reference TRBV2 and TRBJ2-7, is EPEVTQTPSHQVTQMGQEVILRCVPISNHLYFYWYRQILGQKVEFLVSFYNNEISEKSEIFDDQFSVERPDGSNFTLKIRSTKLEDSAMYFCASSGFHVVGRAYEQYFGPGTRLTVT.

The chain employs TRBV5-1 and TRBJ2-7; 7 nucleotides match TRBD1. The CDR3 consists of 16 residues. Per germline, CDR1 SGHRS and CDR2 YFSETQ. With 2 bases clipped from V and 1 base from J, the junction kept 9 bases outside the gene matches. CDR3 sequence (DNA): TGCGCCAGCAGCTTACTAAACAGGGGATCGTCCTACGAGCAGTACTTC. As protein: CASSLLNRGSSYEQYF.

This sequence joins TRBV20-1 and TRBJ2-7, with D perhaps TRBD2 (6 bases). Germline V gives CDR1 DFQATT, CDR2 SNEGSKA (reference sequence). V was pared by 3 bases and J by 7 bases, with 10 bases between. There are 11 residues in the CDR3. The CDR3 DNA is TGCAGTGCTAGGTTCGGGAGTGAGCAGTACTTC. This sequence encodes CSARFGSEQYF.

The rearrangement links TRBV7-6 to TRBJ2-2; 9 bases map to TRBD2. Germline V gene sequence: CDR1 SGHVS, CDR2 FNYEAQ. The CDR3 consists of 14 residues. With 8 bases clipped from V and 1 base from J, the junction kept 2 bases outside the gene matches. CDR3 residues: CASGGRGNTGELFF. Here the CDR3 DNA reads TGTGCCAGCGGCGGGAGGGGGAACACCGGGGAGCTGTTTTTT.

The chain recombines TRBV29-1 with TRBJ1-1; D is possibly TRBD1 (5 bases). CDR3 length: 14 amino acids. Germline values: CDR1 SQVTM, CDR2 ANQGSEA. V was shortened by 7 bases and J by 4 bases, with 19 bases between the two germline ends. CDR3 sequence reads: CSAKTGERSTEAFF. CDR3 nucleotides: TGCAGCGCCAAAACGGGGGAGAGGAGCACTGAAGCTTTCTTT.

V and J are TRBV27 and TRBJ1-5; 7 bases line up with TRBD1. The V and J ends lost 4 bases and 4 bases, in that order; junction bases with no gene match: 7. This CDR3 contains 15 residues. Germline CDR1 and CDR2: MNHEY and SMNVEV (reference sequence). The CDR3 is CASSSRTGLNQPQHF. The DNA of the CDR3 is TGTGCCAGCAGTTCGAGGACAGGTCTGAATCAGCCCCAGCATTTT.

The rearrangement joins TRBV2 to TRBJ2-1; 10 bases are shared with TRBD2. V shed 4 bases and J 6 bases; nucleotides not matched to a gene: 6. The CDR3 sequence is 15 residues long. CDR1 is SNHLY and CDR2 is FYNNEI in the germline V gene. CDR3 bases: TGTGCCAGCAGTGGGTCTAGCGGGAGCCGCAATGAGCAGTTCTTC. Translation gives CASSGSSGSRNEQFF.

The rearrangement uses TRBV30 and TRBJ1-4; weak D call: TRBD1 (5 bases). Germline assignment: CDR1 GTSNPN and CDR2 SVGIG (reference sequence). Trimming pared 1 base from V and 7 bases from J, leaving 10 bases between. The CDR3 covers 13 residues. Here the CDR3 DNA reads TGTGCCTGGAGTGGACAGTTAGGTGAAAAACTGTTTTTT. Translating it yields CAWSGQLGEKLFF.

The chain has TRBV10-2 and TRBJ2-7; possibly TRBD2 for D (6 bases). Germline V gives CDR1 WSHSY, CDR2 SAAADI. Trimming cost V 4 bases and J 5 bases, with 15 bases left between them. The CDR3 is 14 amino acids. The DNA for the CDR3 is TGCGCCAGCAGTGGGAGCCTCGGGAGCGACGAGCAGTACTTC. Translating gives CASSGSLGSDEQYF.

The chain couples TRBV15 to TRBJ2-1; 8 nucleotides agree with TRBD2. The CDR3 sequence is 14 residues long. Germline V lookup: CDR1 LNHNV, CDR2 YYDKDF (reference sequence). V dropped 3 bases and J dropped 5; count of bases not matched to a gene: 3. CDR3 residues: CATSRGLENNEQFF. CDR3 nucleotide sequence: TGTGCCACCAGCAGGGGACTAGAGAACAATGAGCAGTTCTTC.

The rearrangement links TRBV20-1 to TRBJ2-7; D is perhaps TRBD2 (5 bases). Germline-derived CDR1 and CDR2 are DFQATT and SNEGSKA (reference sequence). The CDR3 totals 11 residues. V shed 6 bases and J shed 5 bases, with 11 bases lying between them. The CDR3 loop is CSALDGNEQYF. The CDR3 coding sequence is TGCAGTGCCTTAGACGGGAACGAGCAGTACTTC.

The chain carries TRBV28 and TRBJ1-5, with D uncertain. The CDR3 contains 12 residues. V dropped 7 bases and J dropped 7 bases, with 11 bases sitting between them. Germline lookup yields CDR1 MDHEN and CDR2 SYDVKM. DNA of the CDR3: TGTGCCAGCACCTGGGGAGGGCAGCCCCAGCATTTT. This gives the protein CASTWGGQPQHF.

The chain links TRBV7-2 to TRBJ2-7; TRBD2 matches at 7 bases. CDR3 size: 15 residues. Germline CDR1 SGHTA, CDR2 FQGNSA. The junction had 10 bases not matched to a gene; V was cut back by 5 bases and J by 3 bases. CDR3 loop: CASSPRGDWSYEQYF. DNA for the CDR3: TGTGCCAGCAGCCCCCGGGGGGACTGGAGCTACGAGCAGTACTTC.

The CDR3 loop reads CASSIDTSGGQPQHF. In nucleotides, the CDR3 is TGTGCCAGTAGTATAGACACCTCCGGCGGTCAGCCCCAGCATTTT. The chain has TRBV19 and TRBJ1-5; D remains unclear. Between the trimmed V and J ends, which lost 0 bases and 6 bases, there was a span of 12 bases. The CDR3 sequence is 15 residues long. Looked up from germline, CDR1 is LNHDA and CDR2 is SQIVND (reference sequence).

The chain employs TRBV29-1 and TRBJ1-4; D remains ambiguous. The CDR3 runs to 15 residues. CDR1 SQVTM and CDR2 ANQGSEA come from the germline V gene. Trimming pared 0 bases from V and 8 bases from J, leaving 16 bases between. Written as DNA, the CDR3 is TGCAGCGTTGAAGATCCGACCACAGCAAGAGAAAAACTGTTTTTT. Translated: CSVEDPTTAREKLFF.

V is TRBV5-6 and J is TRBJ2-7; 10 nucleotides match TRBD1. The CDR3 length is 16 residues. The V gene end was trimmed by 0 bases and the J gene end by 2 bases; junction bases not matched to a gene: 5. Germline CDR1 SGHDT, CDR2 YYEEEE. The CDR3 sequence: CASSLDGTGATYEQYF. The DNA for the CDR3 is TGTGCCAGCAGCTTGGATGGGACAGGGGCAACCTACGAGCAGTACTTC.

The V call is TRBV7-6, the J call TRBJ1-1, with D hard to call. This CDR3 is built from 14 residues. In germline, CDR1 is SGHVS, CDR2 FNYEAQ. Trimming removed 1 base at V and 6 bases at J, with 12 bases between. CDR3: CASSLDEGIAEAFF. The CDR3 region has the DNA TGTGCCAGCAGCTTAGATGAGGGAATCGCTGAAGCTTTCTTT. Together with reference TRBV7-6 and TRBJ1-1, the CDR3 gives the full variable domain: GAGVSQSPRYKVTKRGQDVALRCDPISGHVSLYWYRQALGQGPEFLTYFNYEAQQDKSGLPNDRFSAERPEGSISTLTIQRTEQRDSAMYRCASSLDEGIAEAFFGQGTRLTVV.